This TCR beta chain was sequenced for a study of post-analysis software for immune sequencing data. General observations from the study: Elevated frequency relative to controls characterized several TRBV segments in patients, TRBV5-6, TRBV5-1 and TRBV20-1 among them. Co-batched samples clustered tightly together by F measure.

A word on this clonotype: No antigen is known for it.

The CDR3 has 10 residues. Per germline, CDR1 DFQATT and CDR2 SNEGSKA (reference sequence). Between the trimmed V and J ends, which lost 2 bases and 2 bases, there was a span of 0 bases. cDNA libraries of TCR beta carried unique molecular identifiers. TCRdb reprocessed the PCR reads via MiXCR and lists one record per CDR3 protein. The sample has approximately 360,000 distinct CDR3 sequences, about a third seen once. This clonotype originated in a girl aged 5-17 years with multiple sclerosis. The V and J genes are TRBV20-1 and TRBJ1-1, with D unresolved. Sequenced input: blood. CDR3 sequence reads: CSARNTEAFF. The CDR3 DNA reads as TGCAGTGCTAGAAACACTGAAGCTTTCTTT.